The source of this T cell receptor (beta chain) is a study of PD-1 blockade in classical Hodgkin lymphoma. The study, taken as a whole, reports: With respect to the repertoire differences, their causes, possibly disease activity or prior therapy, remain undefined. Lower baseline TCR diversity was reported for newly diagnosed patients than for healthy donors.

As for this clone: What it binds is unknown.

Data came from immunoSEQ multiplex PCR; TCRdb stores just in-frame clones and leaves some out. Among 70,000 or so clones listed, 85% to 95% were seen once. This CDR3 is built from 16 residues. V trimming: 6 bases; J trimming: 6 bases; junction bases outside the gene matches: 6. Germline V gene sequence: CDR1 KGHSH, CDR2 LQKENI. Time point here: newly diagnosed, previously untreated cHL patient sample. Sequencing used peripheral blood mononuclear cells (PBMCs). The clonotype was recovered from a human donor with classical Hodgkin lymphoma. V is TRBV18 and J is TRBJ2-1; TRBD2 matches 15 bases. CDR3 region: CASSGLAGGPRNEQFF. CDR3 nucleotides: TGTGCCAGCTCCGGACTAGCGGGGGGGCCTCGCAATGAGCAGTTCTTC.